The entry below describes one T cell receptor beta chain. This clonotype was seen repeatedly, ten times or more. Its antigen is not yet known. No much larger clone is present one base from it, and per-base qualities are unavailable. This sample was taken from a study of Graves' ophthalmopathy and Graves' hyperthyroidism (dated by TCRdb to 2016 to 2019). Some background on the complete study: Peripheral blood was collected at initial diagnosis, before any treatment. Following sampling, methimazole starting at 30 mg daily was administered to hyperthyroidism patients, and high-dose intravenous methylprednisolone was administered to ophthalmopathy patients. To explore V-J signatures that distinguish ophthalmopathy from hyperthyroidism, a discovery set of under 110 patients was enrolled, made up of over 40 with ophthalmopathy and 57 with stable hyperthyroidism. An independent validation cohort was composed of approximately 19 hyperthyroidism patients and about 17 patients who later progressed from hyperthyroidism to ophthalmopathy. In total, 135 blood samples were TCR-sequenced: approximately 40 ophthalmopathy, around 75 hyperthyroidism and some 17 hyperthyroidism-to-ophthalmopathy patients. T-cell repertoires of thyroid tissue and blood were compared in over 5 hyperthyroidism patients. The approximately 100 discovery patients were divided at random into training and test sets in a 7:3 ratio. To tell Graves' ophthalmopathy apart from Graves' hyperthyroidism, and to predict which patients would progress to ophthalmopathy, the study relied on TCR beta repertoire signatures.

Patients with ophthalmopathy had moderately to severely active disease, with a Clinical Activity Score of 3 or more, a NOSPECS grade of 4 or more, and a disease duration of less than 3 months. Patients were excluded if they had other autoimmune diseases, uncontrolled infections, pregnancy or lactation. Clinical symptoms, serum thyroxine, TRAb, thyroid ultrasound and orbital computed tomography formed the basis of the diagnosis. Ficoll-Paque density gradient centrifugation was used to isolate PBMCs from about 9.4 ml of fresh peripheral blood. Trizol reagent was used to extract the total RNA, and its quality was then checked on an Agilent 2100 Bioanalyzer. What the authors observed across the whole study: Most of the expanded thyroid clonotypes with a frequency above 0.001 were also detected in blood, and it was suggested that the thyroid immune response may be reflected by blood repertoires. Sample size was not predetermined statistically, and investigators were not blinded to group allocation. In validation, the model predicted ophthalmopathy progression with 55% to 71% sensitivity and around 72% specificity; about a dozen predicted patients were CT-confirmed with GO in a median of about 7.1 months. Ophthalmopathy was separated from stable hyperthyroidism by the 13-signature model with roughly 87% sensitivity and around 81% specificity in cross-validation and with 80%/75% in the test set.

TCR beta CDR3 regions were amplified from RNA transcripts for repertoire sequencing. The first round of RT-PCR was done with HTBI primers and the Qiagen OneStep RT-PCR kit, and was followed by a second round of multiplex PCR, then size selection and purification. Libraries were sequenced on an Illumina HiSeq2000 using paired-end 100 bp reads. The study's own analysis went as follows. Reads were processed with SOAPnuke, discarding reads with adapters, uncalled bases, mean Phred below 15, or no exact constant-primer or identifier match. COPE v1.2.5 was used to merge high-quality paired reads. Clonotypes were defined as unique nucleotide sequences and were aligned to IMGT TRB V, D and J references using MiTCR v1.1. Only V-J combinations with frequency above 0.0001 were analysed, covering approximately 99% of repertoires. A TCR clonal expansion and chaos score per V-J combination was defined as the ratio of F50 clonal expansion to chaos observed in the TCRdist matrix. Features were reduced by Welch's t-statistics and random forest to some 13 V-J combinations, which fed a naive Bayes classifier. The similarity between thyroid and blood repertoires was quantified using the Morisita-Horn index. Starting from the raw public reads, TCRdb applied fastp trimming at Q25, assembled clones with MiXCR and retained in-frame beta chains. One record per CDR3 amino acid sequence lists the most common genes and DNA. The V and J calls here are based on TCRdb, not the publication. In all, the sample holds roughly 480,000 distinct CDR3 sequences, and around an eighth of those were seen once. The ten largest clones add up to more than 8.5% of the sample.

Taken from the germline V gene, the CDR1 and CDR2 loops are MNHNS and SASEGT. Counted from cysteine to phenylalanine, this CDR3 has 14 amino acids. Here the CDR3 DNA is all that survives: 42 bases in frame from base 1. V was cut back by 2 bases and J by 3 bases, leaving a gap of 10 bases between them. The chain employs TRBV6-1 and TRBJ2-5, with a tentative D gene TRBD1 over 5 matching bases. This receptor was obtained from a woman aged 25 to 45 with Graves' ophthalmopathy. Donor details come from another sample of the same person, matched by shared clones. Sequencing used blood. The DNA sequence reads TGTGCCAGCAGTGAAATGGGCAGGGAAGAGACCCAGTACTTC. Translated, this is CASSEMGREETQYF.